This TCR beta chain emerged from a study of blood T cells in healthy people across ages. To note about this clonotype: Its antigen is undetermined.

Germline-derived CDR1 and CDR2 are SGHRS and YFSETQ. The CDR3 is 15 amino acids. The ends lost 4 bases at V and 1 base at J; junction bases unmatched: 6. Each sample used at least 7 million PBMCs. Using a J-beta primer mix together with a sample-barcoded 5' primer, a second PCR was run for about 6 to 12 cycles. TCRdb re-called the 5' RACE reads through MiXCR, storing one row per CDR3 protein. The sample shows over 1,500,000 distinct CDR3 sequences, about 39% of them seen only once. Findings of the study overall: With donor CMV status unknown, expanded clonotype changes were possibly confounded.

Sequenced sample: blood. This sequence was found in a human donor in good health. The rearrangement joins TRBV5-1 to TRBJ2-7, with 9 positions matching TRBD1. The CDR3 here is CASSETGTGSYEQYF. The CDR3 nucleotides are TGCGCCAGCAGCGAGACCGGGACAGGGTCCTACGAGCAGTACTTC.